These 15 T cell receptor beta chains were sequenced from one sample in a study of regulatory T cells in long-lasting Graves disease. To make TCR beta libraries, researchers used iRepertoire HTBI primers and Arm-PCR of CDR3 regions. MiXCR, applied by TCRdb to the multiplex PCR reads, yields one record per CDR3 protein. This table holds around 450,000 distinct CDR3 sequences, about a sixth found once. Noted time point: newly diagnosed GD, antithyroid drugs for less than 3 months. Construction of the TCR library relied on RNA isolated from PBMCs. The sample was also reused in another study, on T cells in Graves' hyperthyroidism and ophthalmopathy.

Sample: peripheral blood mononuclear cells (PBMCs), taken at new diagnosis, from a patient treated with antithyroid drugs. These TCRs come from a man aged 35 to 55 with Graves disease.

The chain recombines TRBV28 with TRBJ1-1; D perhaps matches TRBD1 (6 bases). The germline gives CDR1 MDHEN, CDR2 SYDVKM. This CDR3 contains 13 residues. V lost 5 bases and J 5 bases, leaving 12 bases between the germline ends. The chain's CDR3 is CASSGGLWTEAFF. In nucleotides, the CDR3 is TGTGCCAGCAGTGGGGGGCTGTGGACTGAAGCTTTCTTT.

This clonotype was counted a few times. DNA of the CDR3: TGTGCCAGCAGCCTAGGTGGGACAGGGAGGCTTGGCTACACCTTC. This encodes CASSLGGTGRLGYTF. J is TRBJ1-2 and V is TRBV5-4; 9 bases align to TRBD1. V lost 4 bases to trimming and J lost 7 bases; unmatched junction nucleotides: 11. Germline CDR1 and CDR2: SGHNT and YYREEE (reference sequence). CDR3 length: 15 amino acids.

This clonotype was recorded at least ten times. CDR3: CASSLVPLADEQFF. The CDR3, as DNA: TGTGCCAGCAGCTTAGTCCCGCTAGCCGATGAGCAGTTCTTC. This chain joins TRBV7-2 and TRBJ2-1; possible D gene TRBD2, 5 bases. Trimming pared 1 base from V and 8 bases from J, leaving 12 bases between. The CDR3 runs 14 residues. Germline V gene lookup returns CDR1 SGHTA and CDR2 FQGNSA.

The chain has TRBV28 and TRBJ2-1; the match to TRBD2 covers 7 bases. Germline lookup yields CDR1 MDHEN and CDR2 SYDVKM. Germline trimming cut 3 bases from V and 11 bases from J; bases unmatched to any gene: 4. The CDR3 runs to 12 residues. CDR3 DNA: TGTGCCAGCAGTTTGTCCGGGACTAAGCAGTTCTTC. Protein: CASSLSGTKQFF.

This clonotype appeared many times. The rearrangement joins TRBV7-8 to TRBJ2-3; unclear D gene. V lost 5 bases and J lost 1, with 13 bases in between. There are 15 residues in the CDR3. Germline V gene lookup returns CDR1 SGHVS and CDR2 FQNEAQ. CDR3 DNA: TGTGCCAGCAGCACGGACGTCCGAGGCACAGATACGCAGTATTTT. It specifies CASSTDVRGTDTQYF.

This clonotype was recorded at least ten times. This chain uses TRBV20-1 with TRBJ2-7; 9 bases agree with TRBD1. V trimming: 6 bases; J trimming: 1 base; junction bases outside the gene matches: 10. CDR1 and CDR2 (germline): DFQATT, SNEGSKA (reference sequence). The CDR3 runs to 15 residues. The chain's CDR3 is CSALTTGTGSYEQYF. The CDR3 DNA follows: TGCAGTGCCCTAACGACCGGGACAGGGTCCTACGAGCAGTACTTC.

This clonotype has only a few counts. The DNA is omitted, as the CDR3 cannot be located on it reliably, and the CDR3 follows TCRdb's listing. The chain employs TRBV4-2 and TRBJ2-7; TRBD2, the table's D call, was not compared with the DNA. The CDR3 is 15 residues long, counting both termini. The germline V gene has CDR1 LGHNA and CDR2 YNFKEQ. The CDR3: CASSQVAGGSYEQCF.

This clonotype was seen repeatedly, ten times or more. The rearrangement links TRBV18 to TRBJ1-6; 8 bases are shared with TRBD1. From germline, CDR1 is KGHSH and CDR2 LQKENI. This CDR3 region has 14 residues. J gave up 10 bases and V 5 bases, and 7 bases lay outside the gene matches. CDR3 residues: CASSETGDGSPLHF. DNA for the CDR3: TGTGCCAGCTCAGAGACAGGGGACGGCTCACCCCTCCACTTT.

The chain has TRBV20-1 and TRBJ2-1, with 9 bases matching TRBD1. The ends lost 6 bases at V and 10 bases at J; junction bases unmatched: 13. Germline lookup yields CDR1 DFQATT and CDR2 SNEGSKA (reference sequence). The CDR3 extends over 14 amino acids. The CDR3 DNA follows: TGCAGTGCCGCGGATTCCGGGACAGGGCGGGAGCAGTTCTTC. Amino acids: CSAADSGTGREQFF.

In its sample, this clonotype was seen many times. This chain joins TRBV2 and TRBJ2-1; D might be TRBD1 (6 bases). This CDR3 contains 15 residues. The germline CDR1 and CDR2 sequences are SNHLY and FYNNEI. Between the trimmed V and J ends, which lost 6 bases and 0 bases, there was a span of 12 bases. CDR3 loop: CASRVQGSSYNEQFF. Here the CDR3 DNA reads TGTGCCAGCAGGGTACAGGGCAGCTCCTACAATGAGCAGTTCTTC.

CDR3 region: CASSLGEGENIQYF. CDR3 DNA sequence: TGTGCCAGCAGTTTGGGCGAGGGGGAGAACATTCAGTACTTC. The chain couples TRBV28 to TRBJ2-4; TRBD1 is a possible D gene (6 bases). V lost 3 bases and J 7 bases, leaving 13 bases between the germline ends. Per the germline V gene, CDR1 is MDHEN and CDR2 is SYDVKM. This CDR3 comprises 14 residues.

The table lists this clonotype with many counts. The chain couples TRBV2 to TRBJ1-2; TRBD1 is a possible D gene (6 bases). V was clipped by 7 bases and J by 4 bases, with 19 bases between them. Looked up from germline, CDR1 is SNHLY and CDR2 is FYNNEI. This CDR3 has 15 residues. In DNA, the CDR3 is TGTGCCAGCATGGATTACGGAAACAGGGCCTATGGCTACACCTTC. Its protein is CASMDYGNRAYGYTF.

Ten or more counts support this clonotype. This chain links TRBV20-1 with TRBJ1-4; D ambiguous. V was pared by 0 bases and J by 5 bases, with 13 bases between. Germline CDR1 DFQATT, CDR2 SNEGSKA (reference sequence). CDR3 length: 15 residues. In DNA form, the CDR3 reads TGCAGTGCTAGAGATCCCGGACGGAGAAATGAAAAACTGTTTTTT. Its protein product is CSARDPGRRNEKLFF.

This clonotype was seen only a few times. The CDR3 DNA sequence: TGTGCCATCAGCGATGTACGGGAGAACCACTACAATGAGCAGTTCTTC. Its translation: CAISDVRENHYNEQFF. The genes are TRBV10-3 and TRBJ2-1, with D perhaps matching TRBD2 (6 bases). CDR1 is ENHRY, CDR2 SYGVKD, per germline. The CDR3 contains 16 residues. Trimming pared 6 bases from V and 3 bases from J, leaving 18 bases between.

CDR3 sequence: CASKLAGGSYEQYF. CDR3 in DNA: TGTGCCAGCAAACTAGCGGGAGGGTCCTACGAGCAGTACTTC. The chain combines TRBV6-2 or TRBV6-3 with TRBJ2-7, with TRBD2 identical over 13 bases. CDR3 length: 14 residues. V lost 7 bases and J lost 1; bases outside the gene matches: 1. The germline CDR1 and CDR2 sequences are MNHEY and SVGEGT.